This T cell receptor (beta chain) was sequenced for a study of T cells in Graves' hyperthyroidism and ophthalmopathy. The V and J ends lost 4 bases and 0 bases respectively, with 9 bases between them. Germline V gene data show CDR1 as DFQATT and CDR2 as SNEGSKA (reference sequence). The CDR3 is made up of 14 amino acids. Amplified TCR beta CDR3 regions derived from RNA transcripts. HTBI primers drove first-round RT-PCR of the TCR CDR3. TCRdb independently ran MiXCR on the multiplex PCR reads; one entry per CDR3 protein. Of about 590,000 distinct CDR3 sequences listed, around 14% are singletons. This clonotype was detected many times.

J is TRBJ2-2 and V is TRBV20-1; D unresolved. The source material was blood. The sequence derives from a woman in her thirties with Graves' hyperthyroidism. CDR3 amino acids: CSANGVSNTGELFF. CDR3 DNA: TGCAGTGCTAATGGGGTGTCGAACACCGGGGAGCTGTTTTTT.